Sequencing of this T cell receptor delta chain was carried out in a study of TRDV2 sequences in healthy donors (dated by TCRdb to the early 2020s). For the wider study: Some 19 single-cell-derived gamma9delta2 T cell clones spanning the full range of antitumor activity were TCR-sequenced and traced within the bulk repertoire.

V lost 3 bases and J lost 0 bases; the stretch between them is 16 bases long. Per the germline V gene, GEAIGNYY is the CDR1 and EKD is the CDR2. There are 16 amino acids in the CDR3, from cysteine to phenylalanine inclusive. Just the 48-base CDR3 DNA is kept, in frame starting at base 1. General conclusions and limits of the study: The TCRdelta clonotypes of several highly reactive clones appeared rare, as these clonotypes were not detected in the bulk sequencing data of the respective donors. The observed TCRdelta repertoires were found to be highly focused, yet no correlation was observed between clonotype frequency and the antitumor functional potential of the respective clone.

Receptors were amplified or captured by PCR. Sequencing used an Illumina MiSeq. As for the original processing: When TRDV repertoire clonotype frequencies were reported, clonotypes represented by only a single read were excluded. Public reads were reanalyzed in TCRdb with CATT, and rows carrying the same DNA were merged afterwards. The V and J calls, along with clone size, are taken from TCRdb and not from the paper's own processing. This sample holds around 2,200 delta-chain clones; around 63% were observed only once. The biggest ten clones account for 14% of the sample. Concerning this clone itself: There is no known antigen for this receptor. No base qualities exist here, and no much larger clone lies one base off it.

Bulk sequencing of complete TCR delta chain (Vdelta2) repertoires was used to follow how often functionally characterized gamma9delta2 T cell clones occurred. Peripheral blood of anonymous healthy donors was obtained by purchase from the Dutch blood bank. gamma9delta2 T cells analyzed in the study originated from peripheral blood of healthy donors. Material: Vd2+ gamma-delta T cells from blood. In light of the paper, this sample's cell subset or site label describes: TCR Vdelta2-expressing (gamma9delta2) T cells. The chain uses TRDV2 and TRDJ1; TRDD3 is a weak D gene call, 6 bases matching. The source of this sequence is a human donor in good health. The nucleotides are TGTGCCTGTGACTCACTTTGGGGGTTGAACACCGATAAACTCATCTTT. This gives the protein CACDSLWGLNTDKLIF.